This paragraph covers one TCR beta chain sequence. Enrolled through a virtual design, the participants were between 18 and 89 years of age and came from about two dozen US areas. Per germline, CDR1 LNHDA and CDR2 SQIVND (reference sequence). This CDR3 is built from 13 residues. J gave up 5 bases and V 6 bases, and 5 bases lay outside the gene matches. The data stem from a study of blood T cell repertoires in COVID-19. Sequencing was performed with immunoSEQ multiplex PCR; in TCRdb, only in-frame clones are kept and a portion is missing. This sample has 360,000 or so clones, with approximately 84% found just once.

The source of this sequence is a woman aged 25 to 39 who had recovered from COVID-19. The chain employs TRBV19 and TRBJ2-5; 8 bases map to TRBD1. Sequencing was done on a sample of PBMCs or T cells enriched from blood (not recorded which). CDR3 sequence reads: CASREQGVETQYF. As DNA, the CDR3 is TGTGCCAGTAGAGAACAGGGGGTCGAGACCCAGTACTTC.